The text below deals with one TCR beta chain. The data are from a study of memory CD4+ T cells and cytomegalovirus serostatus. At the level of the study: Of the healthy Belgian adults, under 10 were CMV seropositive and 20 to 25 seronegative.

Source study methods: After removing out-of-frame reads, around 2 million distinct TCRbeta sequences remained. Generated by immunoSEQ multiplex PCR, the TCRdb table keeps only in-frame clones and is missing some. The V and J calls and clone size are taken from that table; D and trimming were inferred from the DNA. The sample consists of around 41,000 clones, over 65% of them appearing once. The sort gate was single viable CD3+CD4+CD8-CD45RO+ cells for memory CD4+ T cells. CMV serostatus came from serum IgG against pp150, pp28, p38, p52. Specimen: memory CD4+ T cells from blood. The sequence was collected from an adult in good health and CMV-seronegative.

The CDR3 bases are TGTGCCTGGAATCCTGGACCGAATTCACCCCTCCACTTT. Its protein is CAWNPGPNSPLHF. This sequence joins TRBV30 and TRBJ1-6; D uncertain. This CDR3 region has 13 residues. In germline, CDR1 is GTSNPN, CDR2 SVGIG (reference sequence). Trimming took off 4 bases at V and 7 bases at J, with 11 bases between the two ends.